The rows below give T cell receptor beta chains drawn from one sample of a study of Tregs in tolerant kidney transplant recipients. Clones were sequenced by immunoSEQ multiplex PCR, and TCRdb holds only the in-frame ones, with some missing. The sample carries tens of thousands of clones, 75% to 95% recorded once. The specimen was Tregs from blood, collected before the transplant. These receptors were taken from a human donor who received a combined kidney and bone marrow transplant. Both conserved end residues are part of each CDR3. Fields, in order: clone size, D gene, V gene, CDR3 length, J gene, CDR3 protein, CDR3 DNA. The D gene is left open where the match is weak. Rows may omit the clone size; those that give it use once, few, many or a size class.

once,TRBD2,TRBV7-2,15,TRBJ2-1,CASSQRLAGVNEQFF,TGTGCCAGCAGCCAGCGACTAGCGGGAGTGAATGAGCAGTTCTTC
-,-,TRBV10-2,15,TRBJ2-6,CASSSLTSGANVLTF,TGCGCCAGCAGTAGCCTGACCTCTGGGGCCAACGTCCTGACTTTC
-,-,TRBV5-1,15,TRBJ1-3,CASSLAGNSGNTIYF,TGCGCCAGCAGCTTGGCCGGGAACTCTGGAAACACCATATATTTT
-,TRBD1,TRBV7-2,14,TRBJ2-7,CASSGRGQGYEQYF,TGTGCCAGCAGCGGCCGGGGACAGGGCTACGAGCAGTACTTC
-,TRBD1,TRBV5-1,14,TRBJ2-7,CASSQGTGGYEQYF,TGCGCCAGCAGCCAAGGGACAGGGGGGTACGAGCAGTACTTC
-,TRBD1,TRBV7-9,14,TRBJ2-7,CASSYNRGLDEQYF,TGTGCCAGCAGCTACAACAGGGGTTTGGACGAGCAGTACTTC
-,-,TRBV2,14,TRBJ1-5,CASSVGAGNQPQHF,TGTGCCAGCAGTGTCGGGGCGGGCAATCAGCCCCAGCATTTT
-,-,TRBV7-9,15,TRBJ2-6,CASSPQSSGANVLTF,TGTGCCAGCAGCCCCCAATCCTCTGGGGCCAACGTCCTGACTTTC
-,TRBD1,TRBV6-6,16,TRBJ1-4,CASSYSRDSKNEKLFF,TGTGCCAGCAGTTACTCACGGGACAGCAAAAATGAAAAACTGTTTTTT
-,TRBD1,TRBV5-1,15,TRBJ1-4,CASSLAGTGGEKLFF,TGCGCCAGCAGCTTGGCCGGGACAGGGGGAGAAAAACTGTTTTTT
once,TRBD2,TRBV28,15,TRBJ2-7,CASSLGGSRSYEQYF,TGTGCCAGCAGTTTGGGCGGGAGCCGATCCTACGAGCAGTACTTC
-,-,TRBV11-1,13,TRBJ1-5,CASSLGFNQPQHF,TGTGCCAGCAGCTTAGGATTCAATCAGCCCCAGCATTTT
few,TRBD2,TRBV2,14,TRBJ2-5,CASWVAGVLETQYF,TGTGCCAGCTGGGTAGCGGGAGTCTTAGAGACCCAGTACTTC
-,-,TRBV19,12,TRBJ1-2,CASSDGRLGYTF,TGTGCCAGTAGTGACGGACGTCTGGGCTACACCTTC
-,TRBD1,TRBV19,13,TRBJ1-1,CASSTTGGTEAFF,TGTGCCAGTAGTACGACAGGGGGCACTGAAGCTTTCTTT
-,-,TRBV19,15,TRBJ1-5,CASSISHYSNQPQHF,TGTGCCAGTAGTATCTCCCATTATAGCAATCAGCCCCAGCATTTT
few,TRBD1,TRBV7-9,14,TRBJ1-4,CASSRQGSNEKLFF,TGTGCCAGCAGCCGACAGGGTTCTAATGAAAAACTGTTTTTT
-,TRBD1,TRBV27,17,TRBJ1-5,CASSLLQGQGIRQPQHF,TGTGCCAGCAGTTTATTGCAGGGACAGGGGATACGACAGCCCCAGCATTTT
-,TRBD1,TRBV28,15,TRBJ2-7,CASSPAGTVPYEQYF,TGTGCCAGCAGTCCCGCCGGGACAGTGCCCTACGAGCAGTACTTC
-,-,TRBV19,12,TRBJ1-2,CASSAGIYGYTF,TGTGCCAGTAGCGCCGGTATCTATGGCTACACCTTC
-,-,TRBV2,14,TRBJ1-5,CASRERTGNQPQHF,TGTGCCAGCCGGGAGAGGACGGGCAATCAGCCCCAGCATTTT
-,-,TRBV6-4,13,TRBJ1-1,CASSLTENTEAFF,TGTGCCAGCAGTTTGACAGAGAACACTGAAGCTTTCTTT
few,-,TRBV18,15,TRBJ1-2,CASSLQARANYGYTF,TGTGCCAGCTCACTACAGGCTCGAGCTAACTATGGCTACACCTTC
few,TRBD1,TRBV19,14,TRBJ1-1,CATTLGQRRTEAFF,TGTGCCACCACCTTGGGACAGCGACGTACTGAAGCTTTCTTT
few,-,TRBV2,19,TRBJ2-1,CASSSPLSISGTSYNEQFF,TGTGCCAGCAGCTCCCCCTTATCGATTTCGGGGACGTCCTACAATGAGCAGTTCTTC
-,TRBD1,TRBV5-1,15,TRBJ2-7,CASSPTGTEQYEQYF,TGCGCCAGCAGCCCAACCGGGACAGAACAATACGAGCAGTACTTC
-,TRBD2,TRBV10-3,14,TRBJ2-3,CATGTSGRSDTQYF,TGTGCCACCGGGACTAGCGGGAGGTCAGATACGCAGTATTTT
-,-,TRBV7-9,12,TRBJ2-7,CASSLGSYEQYF,TGTGCCAGCAGCTTGGGCTCCTACGAGCAGTACTTC
-,-,TRBV28,13,TRBJ1-1,CASTGHPRTEAFF,TGTGCCAGCACGGGCCATCCTCGGACTGAAGCTTTCTTT
-,TRBD1,TRBV30,14,TRBJ1-5,CPIGDRRVNQPQHF,TGTCCTATTGGGGACAGGAGGGTCAATCAGCCCCAGCATTTT
-,TRBD2,TRBV11-1,16,TRBJ2-1,CASSPQGLASYNEQFF,TGTGCCAGCAGTCCTCAGGGACTAGCGTCCTACAATGAGCAGTTCTTC
-,TRBD2,TRBV28,15,TRBJ2-2,CASSLAGVSTGELFF,TGTGCCAGCAGTTTAGCGGGAGTCAGCACCGGGGAGCTGTTTTTT
-,-,TRBV5-1,14,TRBJ2-6,CASSSPTGANVLTF,TGCGCCAGCAGCTCGCCTACCGGGGCCAACGTCCTGACTTTC
-,TRBD1,TRBV7-7,16,TRBJ2-5,CASSKTGGAQGETQYF,TGTGCCAGCAGCAAGACAGGGGGAGCACAGGGAGAGACCCAGTACTTC
-,TRBD1,TRBV29-1,13,TRBJ2-5,CSPTRDRRKTQYF,TGCAGCCCCACCCGGGACAGGCGGAAGACCCAGTACTTC
once,TRBD2,TRBV7-2,15,TRBJ2-1,CASSLGAGVYNEQFF,TGTGCCAGCAGCTTAGGAGCGGGAGTCTACAATGAGCAGTTCTTC
-,-,TRBV6-5,11,TRBJ2-7,CASTWGNEQYF,TGTGCCAGCACATGGGGGAACGAGCAGTACTTC
-,TRBD1,TRBV28,12,TRBJ1-2,CASSGQVTGYTF,TGTGCCAGCAGTGGACAGGTAACTGGCTACACCTTC
-,-,TRBV29-1,14,TRBJ2-3,CSVEERTTTDTQYF,TGCAGCGTTGAAGAAAGGACTACCACAGATACGCAGTATTTT
once,-,TRBV5-1,12,TRBJ2-5,CASSLSRETQYF,TGCGCCAGCAGCTTGAGCCGGGAGACCCAGTACTTC
-,-,TRBV7-3,13,TRBJ2-1,CASSLGRGDEQFF,TGTGCCAGCAGCTTAGGTCGAGGGGATGAGCAGTTCTTC
-,-,TRBV28,13,TRBJ1-4,CASSTGYNEKLFF,TGTGCCAGCAGTACCGGTTATAATGAAAAACTGTTTTTT
-,-,TRBV19,14,TRBJ1-6,CASRMDRENSPLHF,TGTGCCAGTAGGATGGACCGAGAGAATTCACCCCTCCACTTT
-,-,TRBV2,14,TRBJ2-1,CASSAFRGNNEQFF,TGTGCCAGCAGTGCGTTTCGGGGGAACAATGAGCAGTTCTTC
-,TRBD1,TRBV7-9,13,TRBJ2-3,CASRGTGTDTQYF,TGTGCCAGCAGAGGGACAGGCACAGATACGCAGTATTTT
-,TRBD1,TRBV18,14,TRBJ2-3,CASSLDRVTDTQYF,TGTGCCAGCTCACTAGACAGGGTAACAGATACGCAGTATTTT
-,-,TRBV5-1,14,TRBJ2-5,CASSLAGQGETQYF,TGCGCCAGCAGCTTGGCCGGGCAGGGAGAGACCCAGTACTTC
-,-,TRBV19,13,TRBJ1-1,CASSTDRNTEAFF,TGTGCCAGTAGTACAGACAGGAACACTGAAGCTTTCTTT
-,-,TRBV5-1,16,TRBJ2-7,CASSSKTVTSSYEQYF,TGCGCCAGCAGCTCTAAGACAGTGACGAGCTCCTACGAGCAGTACTTC
-,TRBD1,TRBV2,14,TRBJ2-7,CASVSGTGRAEQYF,TGTGCCAGTGTGTCCGGGACAGGGAGAGCCGAGCAGTACTTC
-,TRBD1,TRBV6-6,14,TRBJ1-4,CASSWRTGDEKLFF,TGTGCCAGCAGTTGGCGGACAGGGGATGAAAAACTGTTTTTT
few,-,TRBV7-2,15,TRBJ2-7,CASSLNMAGPYEQYF,TGTGCCAGCAGCTTAAACATGGCCGGACCTTACGAGCAGTACTTC
-,TRBD1,TRBV5-1,15,TRBJ1-2,CASSLRGQGDDGYTF,TGCGCCAGCAGCTTGCGGGGACAGGGGGACGATGGCTACACCTTC
-,-,TRBV7-3,13,TRBJ2-1,CASSLGIQREQFF,TGTGCCAGCAGCTTAGGCATCCAGAGGGAGCAGTTCTTC
-,TRBD1,TRBV30,14,TRBJ1-5,CAWAGTGGNQPQHF,TGTGCCTGGGCCGGGACAGGGGGCAATCAGCCCCAGCATTTT
-,-,TRBV7-8,13,TRBJ2-7,CASSLIPRVQQYF,TGTGCCAGCAGCCTGATTCCCCGGGTCCAACAGTACTTC
few,-,TRBV28,14,TRBJ2-2,CASLGLGNTGELFF,TGTGCCAGCCTTGGGTTAGGGAACACCGGGGAGCTGTTTTTT
-,TRBD1,TRBV10-3,14,TRBJ1-1,CAISGQGAPTEAFF,TGTGCCATCAGTGGACAGGGGGCGCCCACTGAAGCTTTCTTT